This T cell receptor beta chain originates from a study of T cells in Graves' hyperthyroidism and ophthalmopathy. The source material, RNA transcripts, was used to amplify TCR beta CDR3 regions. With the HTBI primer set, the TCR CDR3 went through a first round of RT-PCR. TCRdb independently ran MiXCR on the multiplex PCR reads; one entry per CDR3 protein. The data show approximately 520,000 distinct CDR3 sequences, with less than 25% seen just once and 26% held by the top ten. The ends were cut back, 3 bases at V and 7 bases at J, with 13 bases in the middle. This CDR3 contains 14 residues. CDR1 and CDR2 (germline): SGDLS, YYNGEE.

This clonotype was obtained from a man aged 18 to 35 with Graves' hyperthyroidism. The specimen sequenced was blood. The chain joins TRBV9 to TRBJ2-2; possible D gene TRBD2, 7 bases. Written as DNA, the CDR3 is TGTGCCAGCAGCGATAGGGGGGGCATCGGGGAGCTGTTTTTT. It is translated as CASSDRGGIGELFF.